One sample yielded the 28 T cell receptor beta chains listed below, sequenced in a study of blood T cells in healthy people across ages. Sample-barcoded 5' priming and a J-beta primer mix drove a second PCR of roughly 6 to 12 cycles. TCRdb re-called the 5' RACE reads with MiXCR, one entry per CDR3 protein. Of over 500,000 distinct CDR3 sequences in the sample, about 27% were seen once. This sample also belongs to another study, concerning T cells of mothers and their children.

The sequenced sample consisted of blood. Every receptor here comes from a boy younger than 10 in good health.

The chain combines TRBV7-9 with TRBJ2-5, with 9 bases lining up with TRBD2. The CDR3 totals 15 residues. V lost 1 base to trimming and J lost 6 bases; unmatched junction nucleotides: 6. Looked up from germline, CDR1 is SEHNR and CDR2 is FQNEAQ (reference sequence). The DNA of the CDR3 is TGTGCCAGCAGCTTAGAGCGGGGGGCCAGGCAGACCCAGTACTTC. Amino acid sequence: CASSLERGARQTQYF.

To note about this clonotype: This may arise from a read error, as a much more abundant clone is one base away. The J gene is TRBJ2-3, the V gene TRBV12-3 or TRBV12-4; TRBD2 matches 7 bases. The CDR3 has 14 residues. CDR3 in amino acids: CASSFRAGSDAQYF. CDR3 nucleotide sequence: TGTGCCAGCAGTTTCAGAGCGGGGTCAGATGCGCAGTATTTT.

There are a few counts of this clonotype. V is TRBV9 and J is TRBJ2-1; D gene ambiguous. The length of the CDR3 is 13 residues. The V end lost 3 bases, the J end lost 1 base, and 5 bases lay between the germline ends. The germline CDR1 and CDR2 sequences are SGDLS and YYNGEE. The CDR3 region is CASSERSYNEQFF. The CDR3 DNA reads as TGTGCCAGCAGCGAGAGATCCTACAATGAGCAGTTCTTC.

This clonotype occurred a few times. The chain is built from TRBV5-1 and TRBJ2-7, with 7 bases matching TRBD1. The CDR3 totals 15 residues. Looked up from germline, CDR1 is SGHRS and CDR2 is YFSETQ. V shed 0 bases and J 5 bases; nucleotides not matched to a gene: 8. Here the CDR3 reads CASSLDGGQAHEQYF. The CDR3, as DNA: TGCGCCAGCAGCTTGGACGGAGGACAGGCCCACGAGCAGTACTTC.

In this sample, this clonotype turned up a few times. This chain links TRBV6-6 with TRBJ1-1; D is unclear. This CDR3 is built from 15 residues. Germline CDR1 is MNHNY and CDR2 is SVGAGI (reference sequence). V lost 7 bases to trimming and J lost 0 bases, with 15 bases between them. CDR3 nucleotide sequence: TGTGCCAGCACTTCCCGGGTGGTTATGAACACTGAAGCTTTCTTT. This translates into CASTSRVVMNTEAFF.

This clonotype was found a few times. CDR3 in amino acids: CASSLRGVQAFF. The CDR3 bases are TGTGCCAGCAGTTTAAGGGGGGTGCAAGCTTTCTTT. The chain combines TRBV28 with TRBJ1-1; possibly TRBD1 for D (6 bases). This CDR3 region has 12 residues. The ends were cut back, 2 bases at V and 9 bases at J, with 10 bases in the middle. The germline V gene encodes CDR1 MDHEN and CDR2 SYDVKM.

The rearrangement links TRBV7-9 to TRBJ1-4; maybe TRBD1 (5 bases). The germline V and J ends were trimmed by 8 bases and 5 bases, with 12 bases remaining between them. This CDR3 has 13 amino acids. The germline V gene has CDR1 SEHNR and CDR2 FQNEAQ (reference sequence). CDR3 nucleotides: TGTGCCAGCGGATTGACAGAGAATGAAAAACTGTTTTTT. This codes for CASGLTENEKLFF.

The chain is built from TRBV27 and TRBJ2-3, with D possibly matching TRBD2 (7 bases). This CDR3 spans 16 amino acids. Germline V gene data show CDR1 as MNHEY and CDR2 as SMNVEV (reference sequence). V was cut by 7 bases and J by 4 bases, with 21 bases left in between. CDR3 coding DNA: TGTGCCAGCACCTTATTTGGAGGGGGGGAAGCAGATACGCAGTATTTT. This encodes CASTLFGGGEADTQYF.

This clonotype has just a few counts. The chain links TRBV7-9 to TRBJ1-1; D is undetermined. This CDR3 is 12 amino acids long. Germline assignment: CDR1 SEHNR and CDR2 FQNEAQ (reference sequence). Trimming cost V 5 bases and J 7 bases, with 11 bases left between them. This CDR3 reads CASSRGDDEAFF. The CDR3 nucleotides read TGTGCCAGCAGCCGCGGCGATGATGAAGCTTTCTTT.

This clonotype showed up just a few times. This chain links TRBV29-1 with TRBJ1-5, with D uncertain. The CDR3 is made up of 13 amino acids. Germline V CDR1 and CDR2: SQVTM, ANQGSEA. The ends were cut back, 7 bases at V and 1 base at J, with 11 bases in the middle. CDR3 protein: CSALDGSNQPQHF. DNA of the CDR3: TGCAGCGCTCTAGATGGAAGCAATCAGCCCCAGCATTTT. Using reference TRBV29-1 and TRBJ1-5 for the parts outside the CDR3, the full variable domain is SAVISQKPSRDICQRGTSLTIQCQVDSQVTMMFWYRQQPGQSLTLIATANQGSEATYESGFVIDKFPISRPNLTFSTLTVSNMSPEDSSIYLCSALDGSNQPQHFGDGTRLSIL.

The V call is TRBV29-1, the J call TRBJ2-7; D not resolved. The length of the CDR3 is 12 residues. The germline CDR1 and CDR2 sequences are SQVTM and ANQGSEA. Deletions cut 3 bases from V and 0 bases from J, with 6 bases between. In nucleotides, the CDR3 is TGCAGCGTTGAGGAACCCTCCTACGAGCAGTACTTC. It is translated as CSVEEPSYEQYF.

This clonotype was counted a few times. The genes are TRBV20-1 and TRBJ2-7, with D possibly matching TRBD2 (6 bases). V was pared by 4 bases and J by 1 base, with 11 bases between. CDR3 length equals 13 residues. CDR1 is DFQATT, CDR2 SNEGSKA, per germline (reference sequence). CDR3 region: CSAKVEGSYEQYF. CDR3 coding DNA: TGCAGTGCTAAAGTGGAGGGTTCCTACGAGCAGTACTTC.

This clonotype appeared a few times. This sequence joins TRBV30 and TRBJ2-2; 8 bases match TRBD1. J gave up 0 bases and V 3 bases, and 6 bases lay outside the gene matches. Germline values: CDR1 GTSNPN, CDR2 SVGIG (reference sequence). The CDR3 extends over 16 amino acids. CDR3 sequence (DNA): TGTGCCTGGAGGGACAGGGTACGCGCGAACACCGGGGAGCTGTTTTTT. Protein sequence: CAWRDRVRANTGELFF. The entire variable domain, with the rest obtained from reference TRBV30 and TRBJ2-2, is as follows: SQTIHQWPATLVQPVGSPLSLECTVEGTSNPNLYWYRQAAGRGLQLLFYSVGIGQISSEVPQNLSASRPQDRQFILSSKKLLLSDSGFYLCAWRDRVRANTGELFFGEGSRLTVL.

The chain carries TRBV9 and TRBJ1-1; TRBD1 agrees at 9 bases. The CDR3 is 16 amino acids. Per germline, CDR1 SGDLS and CDR2 YYNGEE. With 1 base clipped from V and 3 bases from J, the junction kept 7 bases outside the gene matches. The CDR3 protein is CASSVTPTGGDTEAFF. The CDR3 DNA reads as TGTGCCAGCAGCGTAACCCCGACAGGGGGGGACACTGAAGCTTTCTTT. Together with reference TRBV9 and TRBJ1-1, the CDR3 gives the full variable domain: DSGVTQTPKHLITATGQRVTLRCSPRSGDLSVYWYQQSLDQGLQFLIQYYNGEERAKGNILERFSAQQFPDLHSELNLSSLELGDSALYFCASSVTPTGGDTEAFFGQGTRLTVV.

The chain is built from TRBV20-1 and TRBJ2-3; D not resolved. The CDR3 spans 17 residues. Looked up from germline, CDR1 is DFQATT and CDR2 is SNEGSKA (reference sequence). The V end lost 0 bases, the J end lost 1 base, and 17 bases lay between the germline ends. This CDR3 is CSARDPGGQRGTDTQYF. CDR3 nucleotides: TGCAGTGCTAGAGATCCGGGTGGGCAACGGGGCACAGATACGCAGTATTTT.

The V gene is TRBV7-9, the J gene TRBJ2-1; TRBD1 matches 10 bases. This CDR3 region has 14 residues. Trimming cost V 5 bases and J 10 bases; bases outside gene matches: 8. Germline CDR1 and CDR2: SEHNR and FQNEAQ (reference sequence). CDR3 amino acids: CASSARDRGSEQFF. The CDR3 DNA reads TGTGCCAGCAGCGCCCGGGACAGGGGATCAGAGCAGTTCTTC.

V is TRBV20-1 and J is TRBJ2-1; D might be TRBD1 (6 bases). V lost 5 bases and J 7 bases, leaving 18 bases between the germline ends. CDR3 size: 14 residues. Per the germline V gene, CDR1 is DFQATT and CDR2 is SNEGSKA (reference sequence). CDR3 coding DNA: TGCAGTGCTGGGGTACAGGGTAAATGGAATGAGCAGTTCTTC. Its translation is CSAGVQGKWNEQFF.

In its sample, this clonotype was seen a few times. J is TRBJ1-2 and V is TRBV7-8; tentatively, D is TRBD1 (5 bases). V was clipped by 8 bases and J by 1 base, with 11 bases between them. Germline V lookup: CDR1 SGHVS, CDR2 FQNEAQ. CDR3 length equals 13 residues. The DNA of the CDR3 is TGTGCCAGCGGGGGTCTGATTAACTATGGCTACACCTTC. Protein: CASGGLINYGYTF. Full variable domain (outside the CDR3, taken from reference TRBV7-8 and TRBJ1-2): GAGVSQSPRYKVAKRGQDVALRCDPISGHVSLFWYQQALGQGPEFLTYFQNEAQLDKSGLPSDRFFAERPEGSVSTLKIQRTQQEDSAVYLCASGGLINYGYTFGSGTRLTVV.

This clonotype came up a few times. CDR3 loop: CASRPGHSAGELFF. CDR3 nucleotide sequence: TGTGCCAGCAGGCCGGGACACTCAGCCGGGGAGCTGTTTTTT. V gene TRBV6-1 combines with J gene TRBJ2-2; maybe TRBD1 (6 bases). The V gene lost 6 bases and the J gene lost 6 bases, with 14 bases spanning the gap. CDR3 length: 14 residues. CDR1 MNHNS and CDR2 SASEGT come from the germline V gene.

There are a few counts of this clonotype. The rearrangement joins TRBV25-1 to TRBJ2-7; perhaps D is TRBD1 or TRBD2 (5 bases each). The V gene lost 2 bases and the J gene lost 3 bases, with 14 bases spanning the gap. The CDR3 length is 15 residues. Germline loops: CDR1 MGHDK, CDR2 SYGVNS. CDR3 amino acids: CASSEGDVKGYEQYF. The CDR3 DNA follows: TGTGCCAGCAGTGAAGGGGACGTTAAAGGCTACGAGCAGTACTTC.

In this sample, this clonotype turned up a few times. The CDR3 DNA reads TGTGCCAGCAGTCCGTGGGGGGGAAAGGCTTGGAACACTGAAGCTTTCTTT. Translating gives CASSPWGGKAWNTEAFF. The chain carries TRBV12-3 or TRBV12-4 and TRBJ1-1, with a weak D call TRBD1 (5 bases). The V end was cut by 5 bases, the J end by 1 base, with 20 bases between. The CDR3 has 17 amino acids.

The rearrangement uses TRBV28 and TRBJ1-2; 8 bases line up with TRBD1. Germline CDR1 reads MDHEN; CDR2 reads SYDVKM. With 7 bases clipped from V and 4 bases from J, the junction kept 8 bases outside the gene matches. The CDR3 has 14 amino acids. CDR3 loop: CASTGDRFSYGYTF. The CDR3 nucleotides read TGTGCCAGCACTGGGGACAGGTTCAGCTATGGCTACACCTTC.

The table lists this clonotype with a few counts. The chain employs TRBV7-6 and TRBJ2-7; D not certain. The CDR3 consists of 13 residues. Per germline, CDR1 SGHVS and CDR2 FNYEAQ. The V and J ends lost 3 bases and 0 bases respectively, with 6 bases between them. In DNA, the CDR3 is TGTGCCAGCAGCTTGCCGGACTCCTACGAGCAGTACTTC. Amino acid sequence: CASSLPDSYEQYF.

This clonotype was detected a few times. The gene calls are TRBV7-2 and TRBJ2-5; a weak D match, TRBD2 (5 bases). This CDR3 contains 13 residues. The V gene's germline CDR1 is SGHTA and CDR2 FQGNSA. V was pared by 1 base and J by 7 bases, with 10 bases between. The DNA for the CDR3 is TGTGCCAGCAGCTTAGACGAACGGGGGACCCAGTACTTC. Translated: CASSLDERGTQYF.

V and J are TRBV20-1 and TRBJ2-1, with 15 bases lining up with TRBD2. Matching the DNA end better, TRBJ2-7 makes the J call doubtful. CDR1 and CDR2 from the germline V gene are DFQATT and SNEGSKA (reference sequence). The CDR3 loop spans 16 amino acids. CDR3 coding DNA: TGCAGTGCTAGACCCGGGACTAGCGGGGGGACCTACGAGCAGTACTTC. Protein sequence: CSARPGTSGGTYEQYF.

The table lists this clonotype with a few counts. This chain uses TRBV5-1 with TRBJ1-1; D perhaps matches TRBD1 (6 bases). V dropped 0 bases and J dropped 0 bases, with 12 bases sitting between them. The germline V gene encodes CDR1 SGHRS and CDR2 YFSETQ. The CDR3 loop spans 16 amino acids. The CDR3 region has the DNA TGCGCCAGCAGCTTGGGTGGGGGCTCGATGAACACTGAAGCTTTCTTT. Its translation is CASSLGGGSMNTEAFF.

This clonotype occurred many times. The rearrangement uses TRBV19 and TRBJ1-5; D possibly corresponds to TRBD1 (5 bases). V dropped 4 bases and J dropped 2 bases, with 9 bases sitting between them. Germline CDR1 LNHDA, CDR2 SQIVND (reference sequence). This CDR3 has 14 residues. The CDR3 loop is CASSSRDGNQPQHF. As DNA, the CDR3 is TGTGCCAGTAGTAGCCGGGACGGCAATCAGCCCCAGCATTTT.

This clonotype was observed many times. The genes are TRBV19 and TRBJ2-3; no firm D call. The CDR3 consists of 11 residues. Germline loops: CDR1 LNHDA, CDR2 SQIVND (reference sequence). V shed 5 bases and J shed 10 bases, with 10 bases lying between them. CDR3 in DNA: TGTGCCAGTAGTGGACGGTTCGCGCAGTATTTT. Amino acid sequence: CASSGRFAQYF.